This T cell receptor (beta chain) was recorded in a study of cytomegalovirus exposure and HLA in healthy donors. Study information: A preliminary data release comprised tens of millions of unique TCRs obtained from HLA-typed donors.

Comment on this clone: Its specificity is not known.

Healthy bone marrow donors supplied every sample. General observations from the study: An analysis done earlier found most TCR beta V segments productive about 87% or about 30% of the time. Of the V segments, some could not be distinguished, including TRBV6-2 and TRBV6-3, and were excluded.

The study ran its PCR with 60 Vbeta and 13 Jbeta primers. Clones were sequenced by immunoSEQ multiplex PCR, and TCRdb holds only the in-frame ones, with some missing. The repertoire consists of 120,000 or so clones, with approximately 76% occurring once and the leading ten covering roughly 30%. Germline CDR1 reads SGHRS; CDR2 reads YFSETQ. The V end was cut by 1 base, the J end by 3 bases, with 8 bases between. The CDR3 spans 15 residues. The gene calls are TRBV5-1 and TRBJ1-6; D gene unclear. The origin of this receptor is a man aged 60-69 years in good health and CMV-seropositive. Specimen: PBMCs. The CDR3 protein is CASSLSVNYNSPLHF. In DNA, the CDR3 is TGCGCCAGCAGCTTGTCTGTAAACTATAATTCACCCCTCCACTTT.